This is a list of T cell receptor beta chains from one sample in a study of T-cell reconstitution after alpha-beta-depleted transplantation in children. TCRdb independently ran MiXCR on the PCR reads; one entry per CDR3 protein. The sample includes fewer than 750,000 distinct CDR3 sequences, roughly a quarter of them seen just once. The input for sequencing was PBMCs, taken before TCRalphabeta/CD19-depleted stem cell transplant. The receptor source for this set is a boy less than two years old with Wiskott-Aldrich syndrome, due to receive a stem cell transplant. CDR3s include the opening cysteine and the closing phenylalanine or tryptophan. The D gene is left open where the match is weak. Some rows mark clone size as missing; the rest say once, few, many or name a class of expanded clone.

abundance,v_gene,j_gene,d_gene,CDR3aa,CDR3nt
few,TRBV12-3/TRBV12-4,TRBJ2-1,TRBD2,CASTQTSGPYNEQFF,TGTGCCAGCACCCAGACTAGCGGGCCCTACAATGAGCAGTTCTTC
few,TRBV5-8,TRBJ1-1,-,CASTRGGRGAQTEAFF,TGTGCCAGCACTCGAGGGGGACGGGGGGCGCAGACTGAAGCTTTCTTT
-,TRBV3-1,TRBJ2-7,-,CASSRVGEVLYEQYF,TGTGCCAGCAGCCGAGTGGGGGAGGTCCTCTACGAGCAGTACTTC
few,TRBV12-3/TRBV12-4,TRBJ2-3,TRBD2,CASSSAGGTDTQYF,TGTGCCAGCAGTAGTGCGGGAGGTACAGATACGCAGTATTTT
-,TRBV5-1,TRBJ2-5,-,CASSLRSGRQETQYF,TGCGCCAGCAGCTTGCGATCGGGGCGGCAAGAGACCCAGTACTTC
-,TRBV12-3/TRBV12-4,TRBJ2-4,TRBD2,CASSPSTGTSGRNIQYF,TGTGCCAGCAGTCCCTCAACCGGGACTAGCGGGAGAAACATTCAGTACTTC
-,TRBV20-1,TRBJ1-2,TRBD1,CSARIQGNYGYTF,TGCAGTGCCCGTATACAGGGGAACTATGGCTACACCTTC
-,TRBV4-2,TRBJ2-7,TRBD2,CASSQGKASGSFSYEQYF,TGTGCCAGCAGCCAAGGTAAAGCTAGCGGGAGCTTCTCCTACGAGCAGTACTTC
few,TRBV20-1,TRBJ2-3,-,CSATRQGGFTDTQYF,TGCAGTGCCACCCGGCAGGGGGGATTCACAGATACGCAGTATTTT
few,TRBV5-1,TRBJ2-7,TRBD2,CASSFTSGFGEQYF,TGCGCCAGCAGCTTTACTAGCGGTTTCGGGGAGCAGTACTTC
once,TRBV10-3,TRBJ2-2,-,CATRPGTGELFF,TGTGCCACACGGCCAGGAACCGGGGAGCTGTTTTTT
-,TRBV24-1,TRBJ2-1,TRBD2,CATSDPGTSGHNEQFF,TGTGCCACCAGTGATCCCGGGACTAGCGGACACAATGAGCAGTTCTTC
few,TRBV20-1,TRBJ2-3,-,CSAGSGRASTDTQYF,TGCAGTGCCGGTTCGGGCAGGGCTAGCACAGATACGCAGTATTTT
few,TRBV20-1,TRBJ2-3,TRBD1,CSASDRTGYGDTQYF,TGCAGTGCTAGCGACAGGACAGGGTATGGAGATACGCAGTATTTT
-,TRBV18,TRBJ2-7,-,CASSPMGLAYEQYF,TGTGCCAGCTCACCCATGGGATTAGCCTACGAGCAGTACTTC
-,TRBV20-1,TRBJ2-3,-,CSALLGLPRNTQYF,TGCAGTGCCCTTCTTGGACTGCCCCGGAATACGCAGTATTTT
-,TRBV27,TRBJ1-6,-,CASSLIPGLGYYNSPLHF,TGTGCCAGCAGTTTAATTCCGGGACTGGGATATTATAATTCACCCCTCCACTTT
many,TRBV5-1,TRBJ2-1,TRBD2,CASSLTSGSSYNEQFF,TGCGCCAGCAGCTTGACTAGCGGGAGCTCCTACAATGAGCAGTTCTTC
few,TRBV24-1,TRBJ2-1,TRBD1,CATGTGIFNEQFF,TGTGCCACCGGGACAGGGATCTTCAATGAGCAGTTCTTC
-,TRBV5-1,TRBJ2-2,-,CASSRDSGPGELFF,TGCGCCAGCAGCCGGGACTCCGGCCCCGGGGAGCTGTTTTTT
-,TRBV7-2,TRBJ2-5,TRBD2,CASSLAGTSGRGQETQYF,TGTGCCAGCAGCTTAGCCGGGACTAGCGGGAGGGGGCAAGAGACCCAGTACTTC
-,TRBV14,TRBJ2-1,TRBD1,CASSQGTGGPNEQFF,TGTGCCAGCAGCCAGGGAACAGGGGGCCCCAATGAGCAGTTCTTC
-,TRBV3-1,TRBJ2-1,TRBD2,CASSQASGRGSEQFF,TGTGCCAGCAGCCAGGCCAGCGGGAGAGGGAGTGAGCAGTTCTTC
-,TRBV27,TRBJ2-1,-,CASSLTGIYNEQFF,TGTGCCAGCAGTTTGACCGGGATATACAATGAGCAGTTCTTC
-,TRBV20-1,TRBJ2-2,-,CSAKQGGLLGELFF,TGCAGTGCGAAGCAGGGAGGTCTTCTCGGGGAGCTGTTTTTT
few,TRBV5-6,TRBJ2-3,-,CASSGITSGTDTQYF,TGTGCCAGCAGCGGTATCACAAGCGGCACAGATACGCAGTATTTT
-,TRBV20-1,TRBJ2-7,TRBD1,CSATGTGRYEQYF,TGCAGTGCAACCGGGACAGGGAGGTACGAGCAGTACTTC
-,TRBV11-1,TRBJ2-7,-,CASSRAEEQYF,TGTGCCAGCAGCCGGGCCGAAGAGCAGTACTTC
many,TRBV5-1,TRBJ1-2,TRBD1,CASSPTGDYGYTF,TGTGCCAGCAGTCCGACAGGGGACTATGGCTACACCTTC
-,TRBV24-1,TRBJ2-5,TRBD1,CATSDRDRGRETQYF,TGTGCCACCAGTGACAGGGACAGGGGACGGGAGACCCAGTACTTC
-,TRBV29-1,TRBJ2-1,TRBD2,CSVPGGSSGRILNEQFF,TGCAGCGTCCCCGGGGGGTCTAGCGGGAGGATTTTGAATGAGCAGTTCTTC
few,TRBV12-3/TRBV12-4,TRBJ1-6,-,CASSFRTLYNSPLHF,TGTGCCAGCAGTTTTAGGACACTGTATAATTCACCCCTCCACTTT
-,TRBV28,TRBJ2-7,-,CASSFFYRTYEQYF,TGTGCCAGCAGTTTCTTTTACAGAACCTACGAGCAGTACTTC
-,TRBV7-2,TRBJ2-7,-,CASSLGQPMLYEQYF,TGTGCCAGCAGCCTTGGACAGCCGATGCTCTACGAGCAGTACTTC
-,TRBV29-1,TRBJ2-2,-,CSALGEDYTGELFF,TGCAGCGCCCTAGGAGAGGACTACACCGGGGAGCTGTTTTTT
-,TRBV29-1,TRBJ2-3,-,CSVGAVLSTDTQYF,TGCAGCGTTGGCGCAGTACTTAGCACAGATACGCAGTATTTT
few,TRBV27,TRBJ1-1,-,CASSSRGFWTEAFF,TGTGCCAGCAGTTCCCGGGGCTTCTGGACTGAAGCTTTCTTT
-,TRBV2,TRBJ1-2,-,CASSDGQSYGYTF,TGTGCCAGCAGTGACGGACAGTCCTATGGCTACACCTTC
few,TRBV6-1,TRBJ2-1,-,CASGSYEQFF,TGTGCCAGCGGGAGTTATGAGCAGTTCTTC
few,TRBV6-1,TRBJ2-2,TRBD1,CASSSGTGGPGELFF,TGTGCCAGCAGCTCCGGGACAGGGGGCCCCGGGGAGCTGTTTTTT
-,TRBV5-1,TRBJ2-7,-,CASSKKDGSYEQYF,TGCGCCAGCAGCAAAAAGGACGGCTCCTACGAGCAGTACTTC
-,TRBV6-1,TRBJ2-3,TRBD2,CASSTPTSGTTDTQYF,TGTGCCAGCAGTACCCCTACTAGCGGGACCACAGATACGCAGTATTTT
-,TRBV10-3,TRBJ2-3,TRBD2,CAIGTSGNRADTQYF,TGTGCCATCGGGACTAGCGGGAATAGGGCAGATACGCAGTATTTT
few,TRBV29-1,TRBJ2-2,-,CSVDPGRTGELFF,TGCAGCGTTGACCCCGGGAGAACCGGGGAGCTGTTTTTT
few,TRBV18,TRBJ2-3,TRBD2,CASSLLLAGGPDTQYF,TGTGCCAGCTCACTACTACTAGCGGGAGGGCCAGATACGCAGTATTTT
few,TRBV5-1,TRBJ1-1,TRBD1,CASSLTGGRTEAFF,TGCGCCAGCAGCTTGACAGGGGGAAGGACTGAAGCTTTCTTT
-,TRBV28,TRBJ1-2,-,CASTPVVSTGPYYGYTF,TGTGCCAGCACCCCGGTCGTCTCGACAGGCCCATACTATGGCTACACCTTC
few,TRBV7-9,TRBJ2-1,TRBD1,CASSAAGTGVDNEQFF,TGTGCCAGCAGCGCCGCCGGGACAGGGGTTGACAATGAGCAGTTCTTC
-,TRBV7-2,TRBJ2-5,-,CASSFPNQETQYF,TGTGCCAGCAGCTTCCCTAACCAAGAGACCCAGTACTTC
-,TRBV12-3/TRBV12-4,TRBJ1-1,TRBD1,CASRQGATEAFF,TGTGCCAGCAGGCAGGGGGCCACTGAAGCTTTCTTT
few,TRBV30,TRBJ1-1,-,CAWAFRVNTEAFF,TGTGCCTGGGCTTTTCGGGTAAACACTGAAGCTTTCTTT
few,TRBV7-9,TRBJ2-5,-,CASSFSLGGREETQYF,TGTGCCAGCAGCTTCTCCCTTGGGGGGCGCGAGGAGACCCAGTACTTC
-,TRBV10-3,TRBJ2-1,-,CAISDLGVNEQFF,TGTGCCATCAGTGATTTGGGTGTGAATGAGCAGTTCTTC
-,TRBV4-2,TRBJ1-6,-,CASSQDLGGSPLHF,TGTGCCAGCAGCCAAGATCTAGGAGGTTCACCCCTCCACTTT